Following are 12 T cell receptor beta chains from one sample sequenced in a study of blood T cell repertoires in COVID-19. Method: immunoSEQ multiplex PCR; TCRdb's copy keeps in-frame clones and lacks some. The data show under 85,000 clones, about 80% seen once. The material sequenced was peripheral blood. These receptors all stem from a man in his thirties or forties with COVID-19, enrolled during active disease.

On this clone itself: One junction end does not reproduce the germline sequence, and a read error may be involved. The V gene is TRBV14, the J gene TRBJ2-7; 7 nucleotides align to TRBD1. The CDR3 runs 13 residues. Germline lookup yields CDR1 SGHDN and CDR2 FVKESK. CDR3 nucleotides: TGTGCCAGCAGCCAATTGGGACAGCTCCCGCTAAACTTC. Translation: CASSQLGQLPLNF.

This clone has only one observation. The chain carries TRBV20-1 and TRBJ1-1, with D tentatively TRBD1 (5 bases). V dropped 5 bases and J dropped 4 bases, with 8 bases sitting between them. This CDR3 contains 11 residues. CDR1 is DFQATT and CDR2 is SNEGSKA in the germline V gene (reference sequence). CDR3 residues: CSAGRGTEAFF. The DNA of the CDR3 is TGCAGTGCTGGGAGGGGCACTGAAGCTTTCTTT.

The CDR3 region is CASTPGQGIAEAFF. The DNA for the CDR3 is TGTGCCAGTACCCCGGGACAGGGGATCGCTGAAGCTTTCTTT. The genes are TRBV19 and TRBJ1-1, with 10 bases matching TRBD1. The V and J ends lost 7 bases and 6 bases, in that order; junction bases with no gene match: 8. Germline V gene lookup returns CDR1 LNHDA and CDR2 SQIVND (reference sequence). This CDR3 comprises 14 residues.

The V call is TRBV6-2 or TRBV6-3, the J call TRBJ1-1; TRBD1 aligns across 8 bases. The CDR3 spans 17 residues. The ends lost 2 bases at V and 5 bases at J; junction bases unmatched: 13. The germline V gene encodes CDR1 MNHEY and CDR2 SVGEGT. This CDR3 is CASSYEPGGTWKTEAFF. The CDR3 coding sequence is TGTGCCAGCAGTTACGAGCCAGGGGGCACGTGGAAGACTGAAGCTTTCTTT.

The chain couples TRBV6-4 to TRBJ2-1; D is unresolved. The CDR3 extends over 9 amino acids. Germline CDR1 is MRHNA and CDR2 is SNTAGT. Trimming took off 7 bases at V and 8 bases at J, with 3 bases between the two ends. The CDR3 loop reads CASIYEQFF. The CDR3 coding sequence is TGTGCCAGCATCTATGAGCAGTTCTTC.

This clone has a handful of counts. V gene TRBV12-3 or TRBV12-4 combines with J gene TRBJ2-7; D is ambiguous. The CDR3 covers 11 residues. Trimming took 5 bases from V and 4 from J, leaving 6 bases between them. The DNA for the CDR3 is TGTGCCAGCAGTCAACAGTACGAGCAGTACTTC. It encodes CASSQQYEQYF.

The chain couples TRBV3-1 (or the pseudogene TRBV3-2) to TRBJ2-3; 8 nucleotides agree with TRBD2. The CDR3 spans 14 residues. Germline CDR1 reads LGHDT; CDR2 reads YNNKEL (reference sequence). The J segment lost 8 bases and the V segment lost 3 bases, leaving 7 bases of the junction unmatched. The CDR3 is CASSQVRAGGTQYF. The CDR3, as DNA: TGTGCCAGCAGCCAGGTTCGCGCGGGGGGTACGCAGTATTTT.

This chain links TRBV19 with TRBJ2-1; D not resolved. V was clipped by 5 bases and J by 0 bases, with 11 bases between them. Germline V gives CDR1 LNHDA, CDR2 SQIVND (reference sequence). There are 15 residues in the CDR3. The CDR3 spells CASSPMTVSYNEQFF. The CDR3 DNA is TGTGCCAGTAGTCCTATGACTGTCTCCTACAATGAGCAGTTCTTC.

The CDR3 DNA is TGTGCCAGCAGCTCCTTAGTCTACGAGCAGTACTTC. Amino acids: CASSSLVYEQYF. V is TRBV11-2 and J is TRBJ2-7; D gene uncertain. The germline V gene has CDR1 SGHAT and CDR2 FQNNGV. The CDR3 contains 12 residues. Trimming stripped 4 bases from V and 3 bases from J, with 7 bases between. The full variable domain, its missing parts supplied by reference TRBV11-2 and TRBJ2-7, is EAGVAQSPRYKIIEKRQSVAFWCNPISGHATLYWYQQILGQGPKLLIQFQNNGVVDDSQLPKDRFSAERLKGVDSTLKIQPAKLEDSAVYLCASSSLVYEQYFGPGTRLTVT.

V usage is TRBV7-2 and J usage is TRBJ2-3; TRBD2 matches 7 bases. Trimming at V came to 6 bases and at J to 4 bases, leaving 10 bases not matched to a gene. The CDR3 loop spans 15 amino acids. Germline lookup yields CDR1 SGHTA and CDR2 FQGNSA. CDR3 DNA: TGTGCCAGCAGTTCACGGGGCGGGAGACCAGATACGCAGTATTTT. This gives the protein CASSSRGGRPDTQYF. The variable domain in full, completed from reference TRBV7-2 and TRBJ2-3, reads GAGVSQSPSNKVTEKGKDVELRCDPISGHTALYWYRQSLGQGLEFLIYFQGNSAPDKSGLPSDRFSAERTGGSVSTLTIQRTQQEDSAVYLCASSSRGGRPDTQYFGPGTRLTVL.

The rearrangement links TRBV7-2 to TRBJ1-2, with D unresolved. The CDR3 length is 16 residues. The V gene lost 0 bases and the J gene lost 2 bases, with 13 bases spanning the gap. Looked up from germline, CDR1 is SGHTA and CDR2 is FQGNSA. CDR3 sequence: CASSLAHGTGNYGYTF. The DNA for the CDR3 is TGTGCCAGCAGCTTAGCGCATGGTACGGGGAACTATGGCTACACCTTC.

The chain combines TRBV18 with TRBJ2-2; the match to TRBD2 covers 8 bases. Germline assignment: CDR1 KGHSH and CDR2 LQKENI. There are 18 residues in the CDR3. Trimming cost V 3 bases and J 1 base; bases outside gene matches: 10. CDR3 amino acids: CASSPNQASGGNTGELFF. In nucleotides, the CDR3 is TGTGCCAGCTCACCTAACCAGGCCAGCGGGGGGAACACCGGGGAGCTGTTTTTT.